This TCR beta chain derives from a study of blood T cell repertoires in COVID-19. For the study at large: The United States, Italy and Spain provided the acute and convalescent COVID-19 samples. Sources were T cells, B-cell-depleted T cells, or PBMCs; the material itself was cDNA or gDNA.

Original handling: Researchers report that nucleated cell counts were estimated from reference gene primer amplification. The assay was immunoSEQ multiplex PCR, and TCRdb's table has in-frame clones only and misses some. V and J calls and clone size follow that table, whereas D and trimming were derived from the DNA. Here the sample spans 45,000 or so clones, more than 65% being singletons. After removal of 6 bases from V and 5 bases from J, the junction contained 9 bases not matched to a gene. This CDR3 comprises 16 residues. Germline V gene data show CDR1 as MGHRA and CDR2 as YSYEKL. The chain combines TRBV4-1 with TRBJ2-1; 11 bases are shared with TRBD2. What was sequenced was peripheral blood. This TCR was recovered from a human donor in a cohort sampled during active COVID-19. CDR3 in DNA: TGCGCCAGCAGACAACTTATAGCGGGAGGGGACAATGAGCAGTTCTTC. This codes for CASRQLIAGGDNEQFF.